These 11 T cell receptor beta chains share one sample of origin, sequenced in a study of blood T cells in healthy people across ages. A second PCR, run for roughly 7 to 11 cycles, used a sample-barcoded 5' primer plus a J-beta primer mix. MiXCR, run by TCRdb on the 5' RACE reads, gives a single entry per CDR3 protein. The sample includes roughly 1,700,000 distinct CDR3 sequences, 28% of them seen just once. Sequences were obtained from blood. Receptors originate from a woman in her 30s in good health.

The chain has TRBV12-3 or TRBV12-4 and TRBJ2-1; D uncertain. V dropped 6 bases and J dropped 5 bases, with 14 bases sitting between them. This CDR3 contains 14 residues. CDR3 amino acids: CASSQDRLNNEQFF. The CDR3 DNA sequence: TGTGCCAGCAGCCAGGATCGGCTCAACAATGAGCAGTTCTTC.

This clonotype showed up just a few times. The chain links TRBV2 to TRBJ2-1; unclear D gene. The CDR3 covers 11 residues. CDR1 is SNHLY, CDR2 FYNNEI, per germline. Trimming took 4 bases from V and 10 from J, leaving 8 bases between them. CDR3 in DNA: TGTGCCAGCAGTGGTTGGCCCGAGCAGTTCTTC. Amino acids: CASSGWPEQFF.

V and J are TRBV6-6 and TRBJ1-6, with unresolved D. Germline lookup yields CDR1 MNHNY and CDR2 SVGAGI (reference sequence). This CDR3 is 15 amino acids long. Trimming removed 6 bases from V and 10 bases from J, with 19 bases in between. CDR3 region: CASSDAGRMDSPLHF. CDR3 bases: TGTGCCAGCAGCGACGCGGGCAGGATGGACTCACCCCTCCACTTT.

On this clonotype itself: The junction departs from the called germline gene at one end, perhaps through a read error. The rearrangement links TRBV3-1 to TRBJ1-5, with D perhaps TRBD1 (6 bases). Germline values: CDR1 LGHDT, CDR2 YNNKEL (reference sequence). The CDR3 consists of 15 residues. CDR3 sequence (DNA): TGTGCCAGCAGCCAAGCCGACAGGTATAATCAGCCCCACCATTTT. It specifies CASSQADRYNQPHHF.

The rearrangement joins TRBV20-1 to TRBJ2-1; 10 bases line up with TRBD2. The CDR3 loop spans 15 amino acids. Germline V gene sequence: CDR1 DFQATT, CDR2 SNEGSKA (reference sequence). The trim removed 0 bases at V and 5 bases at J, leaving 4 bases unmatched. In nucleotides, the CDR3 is TGCAGTGCTAGAGACGCTAGCGGGGGAGACAATGAGCAGTTCTTC. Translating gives CSARDASGGDNEQFF.

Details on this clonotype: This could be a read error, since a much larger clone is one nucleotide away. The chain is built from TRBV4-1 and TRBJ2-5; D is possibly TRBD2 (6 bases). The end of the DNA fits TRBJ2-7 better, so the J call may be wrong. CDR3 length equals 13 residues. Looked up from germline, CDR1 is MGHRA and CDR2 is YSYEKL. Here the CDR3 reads CASSQAGRHEQYF. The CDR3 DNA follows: TGCGCCAGCAGCCAAGCAGGGAGGCACGAGCAGTACTTC.

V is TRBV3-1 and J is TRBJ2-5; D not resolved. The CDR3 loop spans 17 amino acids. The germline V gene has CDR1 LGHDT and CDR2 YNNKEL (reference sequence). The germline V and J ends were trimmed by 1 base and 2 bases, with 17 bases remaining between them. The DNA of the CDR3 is TGTGCCAGCAGCCAAGTACTCACGACCGGCTTTCAAGAGACCCAGTACTTC. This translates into CASSQVLTTGFQETQYF.

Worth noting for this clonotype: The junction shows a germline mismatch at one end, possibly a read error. The CDR3, as DNA: TGCGGTGCTGCGGAGGCTAGCGGGAGGGCGATTGAGCAGTTCTTC. Protein: CGAAEASGRAIEQFF. This chain connects TRBV20-1 to TRBJ2-1; 12 bases line up with TRBD2. The CDR3 contains 15 residues. CDR1 and CDR2 (germline): DFQATT, SNEGSKA (reference sequence).

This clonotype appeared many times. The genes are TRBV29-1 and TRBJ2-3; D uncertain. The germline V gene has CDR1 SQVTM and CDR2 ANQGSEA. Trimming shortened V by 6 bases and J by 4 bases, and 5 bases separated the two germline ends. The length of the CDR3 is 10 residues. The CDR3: CSVGPDTQYF. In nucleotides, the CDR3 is TGCAGCGTCGGACCAGATACGCAGTATTTT.

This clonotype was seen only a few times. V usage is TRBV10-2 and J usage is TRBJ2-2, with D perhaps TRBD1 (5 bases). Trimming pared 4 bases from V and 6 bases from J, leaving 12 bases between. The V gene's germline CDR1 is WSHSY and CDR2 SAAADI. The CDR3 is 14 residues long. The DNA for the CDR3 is TGCGCCAGCAGTGGGCAGGGCATGGCCGGGGAGCTGTTTTTT. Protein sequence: CASSGQGMAGELFF.

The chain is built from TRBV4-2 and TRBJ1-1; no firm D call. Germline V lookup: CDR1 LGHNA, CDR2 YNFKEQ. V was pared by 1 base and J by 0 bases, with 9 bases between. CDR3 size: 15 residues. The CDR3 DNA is TGTGCCAGCAGCCAAGGAGTACTTATGAACACTGAAGCTTTCTTT. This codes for CASSQGVLMNTEAFF.